What follows describes a single T cell receptor beta chain. Antigen: not known. This entry is derived from a study of vaccination effects on CD4 cells after COVID-19. Study at large: The post-vaccine samples were taken, at the median, 72 days after the second dose.

Profiled with immunoSEQ multiplex PCR; TCRdb holds only in-frame clones, not every one. Of some 30,000 clones listed, about four fifths are singletons. Sequencing in the ViraFEST assay came after antigen-specific CD4+ T cells had been expanded with viral peptide pools, which were used to stimulate PBMC. Following 10 days of culture, CD4+ T cells were isolated. Either the BNT162b2 or mRNA-1273 vaccine was given to participants in two doses. Every well housed about 1.8 million PBMC, which grew in culture alongside about 11 IU/ml IL-2 and approximately 10 ug/ml peptides. Cultures had half their medium replaced with IL-2 medium on days 3 and 7. General study points: The study enrolled few convalescent patients and sampled no early post-infection timepoints.

The CDR3 spans 12 residues. The V gene lost 9 bases and the J gene lost 7 bases, with 13 bases spanning the gap. Germline CDR1 LNHDA, CDR2 SQIVND (reference sequence). This chain links TRBV19 with TRBJ1-5; D may be TRBD1 (5 bases). Here the sequenced sample was CD4+ T cells from PBMCs cultured with HCoV-NL63 spike peptides, taken after COVID-19 vaccination. The TCR originated in a human donor who received a COVID-19 vaccine. Some clones in this sample may be carry-over from other donors' samples. The CDR3 nucleotides read TGTGCCAGCCAGTGGGGGAAACAGCCCCAGCATTTT. Protein sequence: CASQWGKQPQHF.